Listed below are T cell receptor beta chains from one sample, sequenced in a study of T cell repertoires in cytomegalovirus infection. One entry per CDR3 protein results from TCRdb running MiXCR on the reads. The sample has roughly 640,000 distinct CDR3 sequences, 20% to 30% seen once. The specimen was CD8+ T cells from PBMCs. The receptors come from a human donor in good health (CMV status not recorded). Some clones in this sample may be carry-over from other donors' samples. Each CDR3 is given with its conserved first and last residue. Each record gives: clone size, CDR3 length, D gene, V gene, J gene, CDR3 DNA, CDR3 protein. The D gene is left open where the match is weak. Not every row has a clone size; where given, it reads once, few, many or a size class.

clone size: .; CDR3 length: 13; D gene: .; V gene: TRBV6-8; J gene: TRBJ2-6; CDR3 DNA: TGTGCCAGCGGGAACTCTGGGGCCAACGTCCTGACTTTC; CDR3 protein: CASGNSGANVLTF
clone size: .; CDR3 length: 16; D gene: TRBD1; V gene: TRBV5-1; J gene: TRBJ2-5; CDR3 DNA: TGCGCCAGCAGCTTGGAGACAGGGGGCTTCGGGGAGACCCAGTACTTC; CDR3 protein: CASSLETGGFGETQYF
clone size: few; CDR3 length: 15; D gene: TRBD1; V gene: TRBV12-3/TRBV12-4; J gene: TRBJ1-2; CDR3 DNA: TGTGCCAGCAGTTTAGGGGGACAGTCGGGGCTTGGCTACACCTTC; CDR3 protein: CASSLGGQSGLGYTF
clone size: .; CDR3 length: 14; D gene: .; V gene: TRBV2; J gene: TRBJ2-2; CDR3 DNA: TGTGCCAGCGGGCGCACCAAGAACACCGGGGAGCTGTTTTTT; CDR3 protein: CASGRTKNTGELFF
clone size: many; CDR3 length: 15; D gene: .; V gene: TRBV7-8; J gene: TRBJ2-2; CDR3 DNA: TGTGCCAGCAGCTTAGCCCTAGCCGGCACCGGGGAGCTGTTTTTT; CDR3 protein: CASSLALAGTGELFF
clone size: many; CDR3 length: 16; D gene: TRBD1; V gene: TRBV28; J gene: TRBJ1-5; CDR3 DNA: TGTGCCAGCAGTTTTGCAGGGGGCAATTTCCATCAGCCCCAGCATTTT; CDR3 protein: CASSFAGGNFHQPQHF
clone size: many; CDR3 length: 13; D gene: TRBD1; V gene: TRBV7-9; J gene: TRBJ2-1; CDR3 DNA: TGTGCCAGCAGCTGGACAGGGAAGAATGAGCAGTTCTTC; CDR3 protein: CASSWTGKNEQFF
clone size: .; CDR3 length: 14; D gene: .; V gene: TRBV6-5; J gene: TRBJ2-1; CDR3 DNA: TGTGCCAGCGGACTGCTTCGTACCCACAATGAGCAGTTCTTC; CDR3 protein: CASGLLRTHNEQFF
clone size: .; CDR3 length: 15; D gene: TRBD1; V gene: TRBV28; J gene: TRBJ1-4; CDR3 DNA: TGTGCCAGCAGTTTTACAGGGGATTTAAATGAAAAACTGTTTTTT; CDR3 protein: CASSFTGDLNEKLFF
clone size: .; CDR3 length: 20; D gene: .; V gene: TRBV7-9; J gene: TRBJ2-3; CDR3 DNA: TGTGCCAGCAGCAAGCGCTACACCACCAAGGAGTCCGTGGACACAGATACGCAGTATTTT; CDR3 protein: CASSKRYTTKESVDTDTQYF
clone size: .; CDR3 length: 15; D gene: TRBD2; V gene: TRBV6-6; J gene: TRBJ2-1; CDR3 DNA: TGTGCCAGCCGGATACTAGCGGGGGGGCGCAATGAGCAGTTCTTC; CDR3 protein: CASRILAGGRNEQFF
clone size: .; CDR3 length: 15; D gene: .; V gene: TRBV7-9; J gene: TRBJ1-1; CDR3 DNA: TGTGCCAGCAGCTTAACGTGGGGCAGGAACACTGAAGCTTTCTTT; CDR3 protein: CASSLTWGRNTEAFF
clone size: .; CDR3 length: 10; D gene: .; V gene: TRBV27; J gene: TRBJ2-7; CDR3 DNA: TGTGCCAGCGGCCTGGGCGAGCAGTACTTC; CDR3 protein: CASGLGEQYF
clone size: few; CDR3 length: 13; D gene: TRBD1; V gene: TRBV27; J gene: TRBJ2-5; CDR3 DNA: TGTGCCAGTCGACCAGGGGGTTGGGAGACCCAGTACTTC; CDR3 protein: CASRPGGWETQYF
clone size: .; CDR3 length: 13; D gene: .; V gene: TRBV19; J gene: TRBJ1-1; CDR3 DNA: TGTGCCAGTAGTATAGGAGCCGGAACTGAAGCTTTCTTT; CDR3 protein: CASSIGAGTEAFF
clone size: .; CDR3 length: 18; D gene: TRBD2; V gene: TRBV20-1; J gene: TRBJ2-1; CDR3 DNA: TGCAGTGCTAGACCATCTAGCGGGGGGCCATTTTTTTACAATGAGCAGTTCTTC; CDR3 protein: CSARPSSGGPFFYNEQFF
clone size: .; CDR3 length: 20; D gene: .; V gene: TRBV28; J gene: TRBJ1-4; CDR3 DNA: TGTGCCAGCAGCGGCTGGAGGACCCGGGACGGCTCAAATCGGGATGAAAAACTGTTTTTT; CDR3 protein: CASSGWRTRDGSNRDEKLFF
clone size: many; CDR3 length: 14; D gene: .; V gene: TRBV6-6; J gene: TRBJ1-1; CDR3 DNA: TGTGCCAGCAGTCTCCGGGACCTTACCCTGGGAGCTTTCTTT; CDR3 protein: CASSLRDLTLGAFF
clone size: few; CDR3 length: 14; D gene: .; V gene: TRBV25-1; J gene: TRBJ1-1; CDR3 DNA: TGTGCCAGCCGGGCGGCAGGGAAGAACACTGAAGCTTTCTTT; CDR3 protein: CASRAAGKNTEAFF
clone size: few; CDR3 length: 17; D gene: .; V gene: TRBV28; J gene: TRBJ2-3; CDR3 DNA: TGTGCCAGCACTCCGGAGGTCACAGCGTGGGGCACAGATACGCAGTATTTT; CDR3 protein: CASTPEVTAWGTDTQYF
clone size: few; CDR3 length: 14; D gene: .; V gene: TRBV9; J gene: TRBJ1-1; CDR3 DNA: TGTGCCAGCAGCTTGGGACGGTCGAACACTGAAGCTTTCTTT; CDR3 protein: CASSLGRSNTEAFF
clone size: .; CDR3 length: 13; D gene: .; V gene: TRBV6-2/TRBV6-3; J gene: TRBJ1-5; CDR3 DNA: TGTGCCAGCAGTTATGGGGGGCTCCAGCCCCAGCATTTT; CDR3 protein: CASSYGGLQPQHF
clone size: many; CDR3 length: 14; D gene: TRBD2; V gene: TRBV7-6; J gene: TRBJ2-3; CDR3 DNA: TGTGCCAGCACCCCGGGGGGAGCCACAGATACGCAGTATTTT; CDR3 protein: CASTPGGATDTQYF
clone size: few; CDR3 length: 14; D gene: .; V gene: TRBV7-6; J gene: TRBJ1-6; CDR3 DNA: TGTGCCAGCAGCACCGGGGCATATAATTCACCCCTCCACTTT; CDR3 protein: CASSTGAYNSPLHF
clone size: few; CDR3 length: 13; D gene: .; V gene: TRBV20-1; J gene: TRBJ2-7; CDR3 DNA: TGCAGTGCTAGAGTGGGTAGTTCCTACGAGCAGTACTTC; CDR3 protein: CSARVGSSYEQYF
clone size: .; CDR3 length: 14; D gene: .; V gene: TRBV6-4; J gene: TRBJ2-2; CDR3 DNA: TGTGCCAGCAGTGCCGACGCTACCACCGGGGAGCTGTTTTTT; CDR3 protein: CASSADATTGELFF
clone size: .; CDR3 length: 14; D gene: TRBD2; V gene: TRBV19; J gene: TRBJ2-5; CDR3 DNA: TGTGCCAGTAGTATAAAGGACGGGAGGGAGACCCAGTACTTC; CDR3 protein: CASSIKDGRETQYF
clone size: .; CDR3 length: 14; D gene: .; V gene: TRBV11-2; J gene: TRBJ1-1; CDR3 DNA: TGTGCCAGCAGCTCCGGAATCATGGACACTGAAGCTTTCTTT; CDR3 protein: CASSSGIMDTEAFF
clone size: few; CDR3 length: 15; D gene: .; V gene: TRBV7-9; J gene: TRBJ2-2; CDR3 DNA: TGTGCCAGCAGCAGGGGGAGATCGGACACCGGGGAGCTGTTTTTT; CDR3 protein: CASSRGRSDTGELFF
clone size: .; CDR3 length: 17; D gene: TRBD1; V gene: TRBV9; J gene: TRBJ2-1; CDR3 DNA: TGTGCCAGCAGCCCTCGGACAGGGAGGACGAGATACAATGAGCAGTTCTTC; CDR3 protein: CASSPRTGRTRYNEQFF
clone size: .; CDR3 length: 16; D gene: .; V gene: TRBV20-1; J gene: TRBJ1-1; CDR3 DNA: TGCAGTGCTAGAGATAAAGCAGGGACCCGAAACGCTGAAGCTTTCTTT; CDR3 protein: CSARDKAGTRNAEAFF
clone size: many; CDR3 length: 17; D gene: TRBD2; V gene: TRBV10-3; J gene: TRBJ2-7; CDR3 DNA: TGTGCCATCAGTGAGTCGTTGGTAGCGGGGGCCCACTACGAGCAGTACTTC; CDR3 protein: CAISESLVAGAHYEQYF
clone size: .; CDR3 length: 15; D gene: .; V gene: TRBV12-3/TRBV12-4; J gene: TRBJ2-5; CDR3 DNA: TGTGCCAGCAGTCCTTGGCGGGGGCCCCGGGAGACCCAGTACTTC; CDR3 protein: CASSPWRGPRETQYF
clone size: few; CDR3 length: 21; D gene: .; V gene: TRBV5-1; J gene: TRBJ2-3; CDR3 DNA: TGCGCCAGCAGCCCGAACTGGGGGGACCCTACATTTGCGGGGGCCCCCGGTACGCAGTATTTT; CDR3 protein: CASSPNWGDPTFAGAPGTQYF
clone size: once; CDR3 length: 14; D gene: TRBD2; V gene: TRBV2; J gene: TRBJ2-5; CDR3 DNA: TGTGCCAGCAGTGAATCTCTAGCGGAAGAGACCCAGTACTTC; CDR3 protein: CASSESLAEETQYF
clone size: .; CDR3 length: 12; D gene: .; V gene: TRBV12-3/TRBV12-4; J gene: TRBJ2-7; CDR3 DNA: TGTGCCGTATCCGGGGACCTCTACGAGCAGTACTTC; CDR3 protein: CAVSGDLYEQYF
clone size: many; CDR3 length: 12; D gene: .; V gene: TRBV28; J gene: TRBJ2-3; CDR3 DNA: TGTGCCAGCAGTTCACTTACAGATACGCAGTATTTT; CDR3 protein: CASSSLTDTQYF
clone size: .; CDR3 length: 15; D gene: .; V gene: TRBV13; J gene: TRBJ1-1; CDR3 DNA: TGTGCCAGCAGGGGATATTGGGGGAATGGCACTGAAGCTTTCTTT; CDR3 protein: CASRGYWGNGTEAFF
clone size: .; CDR3 length: 14; D gene: TRBD1; V gene: TRBV6-1; J gene: TRBJ1-5; CDR3 DNA: TGTGCCAACAAGGGGACAGGGAACAATCAGCCCCAGCATTTT; CDR3 protein: CANKGTGNNQPQHF
clone size: few; CDR3 length: 14; D gene: TRBD2; V gene: TRBV7-9; J gene: TRBJ2-5; CDR3 DNA: TGTGCCAGCAGTTCGGGGGGGAATGGAGAGACCCAGTACTTC; CDR3 protein: CASSSGGNGETQYF
clone size: few; CDR3 length: 17; D gene: TRBD2; V gene: TRBV7-3; J gene: TRBJ2-2; CDR3 DNA: TGTGCCAGCAGCTTACCTAGCGGGGGAGCGAACACCGGGGAGCTGTTTTTT; CDR3 protein: CASSLPSGGANTGELFF
clone size: .; CDR3 length: 13; D gene: .; V gene: TRBV6-2/TRBV6-3; J gene: TRBJ1-1; CDR3 DNA: TGTGCCAGCAGTTCGTACTTCGGGACTGAAGCTTTCTTT; CDR3 protein: CASSSYFGTEAFF
clone size: many; CDR3 length: 14; D gene: .; V gene: TRBV7-9; J gene: TRBJ2-5; CDR3 DNA: TGTGCCAGCAGCACGGGACCGTCTCGGGAGACCCAGTACTTC; CDR3 protein: CASSTGPSRETQYF
clone size: .; CDR3 length: 15; D gene: .; V gene: TRBV9; J gene: TRBJ2-5; CDR3 DNA: TGTGCCAGCAGCGTAGCTTTAGGTGGAGGAGAGACCCAGTACTTC; CDR3 protein: CASSVALGGGETQYF
clone size: many; CDR3 length: 11; D gene: .; V gene: TRBV28; J gene: TRBJ1-1; CDR3 DNA: TGTGCCAGCAGTTTACGGGTGGAAGCTTTCTTT; CDR3 protein: CASSLRVEAFF
clone size: few; CDR3 length: 19; D gene: TRBD2; V gene: TRBV4-3; J gene: TRBJ2-1; CDR3 DNA: TGCGCCAGCAGCCAAGAGGGGATAGCGGGGGGCCGACTTCAGAATGAGCAGTTCTTC; CDR3 protein: CASSQEGIAGGRLQNEQFF